This passage covers 5 T cell receptor beta chains from one sample sequenced in a study of cytotoxic CD8 clonotypes in ibrutinib-treated CLL. Here immunoSEQ multiplex PCR was the method, and the copy in TCRdb shows in-frame clones only, minus some. The sample has some 290,000 clones; almost 80% are singletons. The material sequenced was PBMCs, taken before ibrutinib treatment. The receptor source for this set is a human donor with chronic lymphocytic leukemia.

This sequence joins TRBV5-6 and TRBJ1-1; 8 nucleotides align to TRBD1. CDR1 SGHDT and CDR2 YYEEEE come from the germline V gene. CDR3 length: 17 amino acids. J lost 4 bases, V lost 3 bases, and 14 bases had no gene match. The DNA of the CDR3 is TGTGCCAGCAGCTGGACAGGGTCACTCCAGGTTGGCACTGAAGCTTTCTTT. Translating gives CASSWTGSLQVGTEAFF.

V is TRBV10-3 and J is TRBJ2-3, with D uncertain. V lost 3 bases, J lost 2 bases, and 9 bases lay in between. Germline CDR1 is ENHRY and CDR2 is SYGVKD. The CDR3 is made up of 14 amino acids. The CDR3 spells CAISDLGSTDTQYF. The DNA for the CDR3 is TGTGCCATCAGTGATTTGGGGTCCACAGATACGCAGTATTTT.

The V and J genes are TRBV15 and TRBJ2-5, with TRBD2 matching 7 bases. CDR1 and CDR2 (germline): LNHNV, YYDKDF (reference sequence). With 0 bases clipped from V and 2 bases from J, the junction kept 9 bases outside the gene matches. The CDR3 loop spans 17 amino acids. CDR3 coding DNA: TGTGCCACCAGCAGAGATCTGGCCGGGAGGCGGCAAGAGACCCAGTACTTC. The encoded protein is CATSRDLAGRRQETQYF.

The chain links TRBV7-9 to TRBJ2-7; the D is unclear. The CDR3 is 13 residues long. Germline V CDR1 and CDR2: SEHNR, FQNEAQ (reference sequence). Trimming removed 5 bases at V and 4 bases at J, with 12 bases between. CDR3 loop: CASSPRLGYEQYF. The CDR3 DNA reads TGTGCCAGCAGCCCTCGGTTGGGGTACGAGCAGTACTTC.

This clone was detected many times. The chain joins TRBV10-3 to TRBJ2-7; the D is unclear. V shed 6 bases and J shed 0 bases, with 9 bases lying between them. This CDR3 contains 13 residues. Germline CDR1 is ENHRY and CDR2 is SYGVKD. The CDR3: CAISALYSYEQYF. The CDR3 DNA reads as TGTGCCATCAGCGCCCTCTACTCCTACGAGCAGTACTTC.